This passage covers 27 T cell receptor beta chains from one sample sequenced in a study of identical twins. TCRdb itself ran the 5' RACE reads through MiXCR, one entry per CDR3 protein. The sample comprises hundreds of thousands of distinct CDR3 sequences, roughly an eighth of which are singletons, and under 2% rests with the top ten. The data were also submitted as part of a second study, on yellow fever vaccine responses in identical twins.

The sequenced material came from PBMCs. Source of these receptors: a woman aged 18-29 years in good health.

V usage is TRBV9 and J usage is TRBJ2-5; 8 positions match TRBD2. The CDR3 consists of 15 residues. Germline values: CDR1 SGDLS, CDR2 YYNGEE. Trimming took 4 bases from V and 2 from J; bases not matched to a gene: 7. The CDR3 region is CASSPRTSPQETQYF. As DNA, the CDR3 is TGTGCCAGCAGCCCCCGGACTAGCCCGCAAGAGACCCAGTACTTC.

The J gene is TRBJ2-7, the V gene TRBV28; TRBD2 aligns across 7 bases. CDR3 length: 13 residues. Trimming took 6 bases from V and 4 from J; bases not matched to a gene: 6. Germline V CDR1 and CDR2: MDHEN, SYDVKM. The CDR3 DNA is TGTGCCAGCAGACTGGGGGGGGGATACGAGCAGTACGTC. Its translation is CASRLGGGYEQYV.

This clonotype showed up many times. The V and J genes are TRBV7-2 and TRBJ1-2, with 9 bases identical to TRBD1. CDR1 is SGHTA and CDR2 is FQGNSA in the germline V gene. Unmatched junction bases numbered 4, after V lost 0 bases and J lost 2 bases. The CDR3 has 16 amino acids. The CDR3 bases are TGTGCCAGCAGCTTAGCGCAGACAGGGGGAAACTATGGCTACACCTTC. Translating it yields CASSLAQTGGNYGYTF.

This clonotype has only a few counts. Written as DNA, the CDR3 is TGCGCCAGCAGCTTGGTTGGCGGGGTAAACGACATTCAGTACTTC. Amino acid sequence: CASSLVGGVNDIQYF. The chain links TRBV5-1 to TRBJ2-4; maybe TRBD2 (6 bases). Germline V CDR1 and CDR2: SGHRS, YFSETQ. The V gene lost 0 bases and the J gene lost 8 bases, with 15 bases spanning the gap. The CDR3 runs to 15 residues. Using reference TRBV5-1 and TRBJ2-4 for the parts outside the CDR3, the full variable domain is KAGVTQTPRYLIKTRGQQVTLSCSPISGHRSVSWYQQTPGQGLQFLFEYFSETQRNKGNFPGRFSGRQFSNSRSEMNVSTLELGDSALYLCASSLVGGVNDIQYFGAGTRLSVL.

This clonotype was seen ten or more times. The chain joins TRBV15 to TRBJ1-2, with D hard to call. The ends were cut back, 0 bases at V and 7 bases at J, with 9 bases in the middle. The CDR3 is 13 residues long. From germline, CDR1 is LNHNV and CDR2 YYDKDF (reference sequence). As DNA, the CDR3 is TGTGCCACCAGCAGAGATCTGGATGGTGGCTACACCTTC. It specifies CATSRDLDGGYTF.

Of note for this clonotype: The junction shows a germline mismatch at one end, possibly a read error. The chain couples TRBV6-4 to TRBJ2-1; D is perhaps TRBD2 (7 bases). Germline V CDR1 and CDR2: MRHNA, SNTAGT. The length of the CDR3 is 15 residues. The CDR3 region has the DNA TGTGCCACCTCCGCGAAGGGGGGGGGGATCGGAGAGCATTTCTTC. It is translated as CATSAKGGGIGEHFF.

This clonotype was detected a few times. This chain joins TRBV5-1 and TRBJ2-1, with a tentative D call TRBD2 (5 bases). V dropped 4 bases and J dropped 7 bases, with 18 bases sitting between them. In germline, CDR1 is SGHRS, CDR2 YFSETQ. CDR3 length equals 15 residues. Here the CDR3 DNA reads TGCGCCAGCAGCACCGCGGGCCCACGGGCAAATGAGCAGTTCTTC. Its protein product is CASSTAGPRANEQFF.

This clonotype was seen a few times. V gene TRBV28 combines with J gene TRBJ1-1, with D perhaps TRBD1 (5 bases). The germline V and J ends were trimmed by 6 bases and 2 bases, with 25 bases remaining between them. This CDR3 is 18 amino acids long. CDR1 MDHEN and CDR2 SYDVKM come from the germline V gene. CDR3 DNA: TGTGCCAGCAGCCTTCATACAGGTTCTCCTAACATTAACACTGAAGCTTTCTTT. Its protein is CASSLHTGSPNINTEAFF.

V usage is TRBV20-1 and J usage is TRBJ2-2; 10 positions agree with TRBD1. Germline values: CDR1 DFQATT, CDR2 SNEGSKA (reference sequence). CDR3 length equals 15 residues. V gave up 7 bases and J gave up 4 bases; unmatched junction bases: 9. The CDR3, as DNA: TGCAGTGGGGGGAAGACAGGGGGCTTCACCGGGGAGCTGTTTTTT. Its translation is CSGGKTGGFTGELFF.

This clonotype was seen many times. The rearrangement links TRBV5-1 to TRBJ2-7; D may be TRBD1 (6 bases). The CDR3 length is 13 residues. V dropped 4 bases and J dropped 3 bases, with 11 bases sitting between them. From germline, CDR1 is SGHRS and CDR2 YFSETQ. The CDR3 is CASSPGERYEQYF. The DNA of the CDR3 is TGCGCCAGCAGCCCAGGGGAACGCTACGAGCAGTACTTC.

A few counts support this clonotype. This chain joins TRBV20-1 and TRBJ1-1; the match to TRBD1 covers 8 bases. The CDR3 runs to 13 residues. The ends lost 6 bases at V and 4 bases at J; junction bases unmatched: 7. Germline CDR1 reads DFQATT; CDR2 reads SNEGSKA (reference sequence). The CDR3 DNA follows: TGCAGTGCAACGCGACAGGGGAGCACTGAAGCTTTCTTT. Translated, it gives CSATRQGSTEAFF.

The chain links TRBV29-1 to TRBJ2-2; D might be TRBD2 (5 bases). There are 14 residues in the CDR3. V lost 7 bases to trimming and J lost 0 bases, with 12 bases between them. Germline CDR1 and CDR2: SQVTM and ANQGSEA. The CDR3 nucleotides are TGCAGCGCTTCAGAGGGTTCGAACACCGGGGAGCTGTTTTTT. Encoded protein: CSASEGSNTGELFF.

The chain carries TRBV6-1 and TRBJ1-4, with TRBD1 identical over 8 bases. This CDR3 spans 15 amino acids. V dropped 6 bases and J dropped 3; count of bases not matched to a gene: 6. The germline V gene encodes CDR1 MNHNS and CDR2 SASEGT. The CDR3 DNA reads TGTGCCAGCAGGGGGGTACAGGGGGCTAATGAAAAACTGTTTTTT. Translating it yields CASRGVQGANEKLFF.

In this sample, this clonotype turned up a few times. The chain combines TRBV7-6 with TRBJ2-1, with D unclear. This CDR3 is 13 amino acids long. V was trimmed by 5 bases and J by 7 bases, leaving 12 bases between them. The germline CDR1 and CDR2 sequences are SGHVS and FNYEAQ. CDR3 bases: TGTGCCAGCAGCCGGATAATTACAAATGAGCAGTTCTTC. Translating it yields CASSRIITNEQFF.

The J gene is TRBJ2-3, the V gene TRBV5-1; the D is unclear. Germline CDR1 SGHRS, CDR2 YFSETQ. The CDR3 is 14 amino acids. Trimming removed 0 bases from V and 4 bases from J, with 9 bases in between. The CDR3 protein is CASSLEVGPDTQYF. CDR3 in DNA: TGCGCCAGCAGCTTGGAGGTCGGTCCAGATACGCAGTATTTT.

This rearrangement joins TRBV20-1 to TRBJ2-3; 7 bases are a match to TRBD2. Germline CDR1 is DFQATT and CDR2 is SNEGSKA (reference sequence). The junction had 16 bases not matched to a gene; V was cut back by 5 bases and J by 5 bases. The CDR3 loop spans 16 amino acids. The CDR3 nucleotides are TGCAGTGCTTCTCCCGCGGCTAGCGGATTCATAGATACGCAGTATTTT. Translated: CSASPAASGFIDTQYF.

This clonotype has at least ten counts. The chain joins TRBV5-1 to TRBJ2-2, with 8 bases lining up with TRBD2. The CDR3 has 18 residues. After removal of 3 bases from V and 7 bases from J, the junction contained 17 bases not matched to a gene. Germline V CDR1 and CDR2: SGHRS, YFSETQ. Here the CDR3 reads CASSSVSGGPMVGGELFF. In nucleotides, the CDR3 is TGCGCCAGCAGCTCCGTCAGCGGGGGACCTATGGTCGGCGGGGAGCTGTTTTTT.

V usage is TRBV12-3 or TRBV12-4 and J usage is TRBJ2-1; 10 positions match TRBD2. J gave up 5 bases and V 5 bases, and 12 bases lay outside the gene matches. This CDR3 is built from 17 residues. In DNA form, the CDR3 reads TGTGCCAGCAGTATGCGATTAGGACTAGCGGAGGACAATGAGCAGTTCTTC. This encodes CASSMRLGLAEDNEQFF.

This clonotype showed up just a few times. The chain couples TRBV21-1 to TRBJ2-2; the D call TRBD1 from the table was never checked on the DNA. TRBV21-1 is a recognized pseudogene. CDR3 length: 20 residues. The CDR3 region is CASSKAIRGAKTANTGELFF. The DNA of the CDR3 is TGTGCCAGCAGCAAAGCGATTAGGGGGGCTAAGACCGCGAACACCGGGGAGCTGTTTTTT.

The chain combines TRBV28 with TRBJ1-6, with TRBD1 as a possible D gene (6 bases). The CDR3 spans 13 residues. Germline V gene lookup returns CDR1 MDHEN and CDR2 SYDVKM. Trimming removed 4 bases at V and 10 bases at J, with 11 bases between. The CDR3: CASSYTGKSPLHF. The CDR3 bases are TGTGCCAGCAGTTATACAGGGAAATCACCCCTCCACTTT. Variable domain in full (rest from reference TRBV28 and TRBJ1-6): DVKVTQSSRYLVKRTGEKVFLECVQDMDHENMFWYRQDPGLGLRLIYFSYDVKMKEKGDIPEGYSVSREKKERFSLILESASTNQTSMYLCASSYTGKSPLHFGNGTRLTVT.

The V call is TRBV15, the J call TRBJ2-7, with 8 bases matching TRBD1. J gave up 0 bases and V 1 base, and 11 bases lay outside the gene matches. The V gene's germline CDR1 is LNHNV and CDR2 YYDKDF (reference sequence). This CDR3 has 18 residues. DNA for the CDR3: TGTGCCACCAGCAGAGTGCTCGCTGGACAGGGCGGCTCCTACGAGCAGTACTTC. This translates into CATSRVLAGQGGSYEQYF.

The chain combines TRBV12-3 or TRBV12-4 with TRBJ1-2; D call uncertain. This CDR3 has 15 amino acids. Trimming pared 5 bases from V and 4 bases from J, leaving 17 bases between. The CDR3 DNA reads as TGTGCCAGCAGTCCCTATCTCCCGGTTGGCTATGGCTACACCTTC. The encoded protein is CASSPYLPVGYGYTF.

The V gene is TRBV29-1, the J gene TRBJ2-3, with no clear D. Germline values: CDR1 SQVTM, CDR2 ANQGSEA. V gave up 0 bases and J gave up 8 bases, with 18 bases separating them. CDR3 length: 15 residues. The CDR3 DNA sequence: TGCAGCGTTGAAGATCGCCGTGGGGATAGGAGTACGCAGTATTTT. Its translation is CSVEDRRGDRSTQYF.

There are a few counts of this clonotype. This chain uses TRBV5-5 with TRBJ2-7; 7 bases fit TRBD1. V lost 2 bases to trimming and J lost 1 base; unmatched junction nucleotides: 3. CDR3 length: 14 amino acids. Per germline, CDR1 SGHKS and CDR2 YYEKEE (reference sequence). For the CDR3, the DNA is TGTGCCAGCAGCTTTTTGGACAGGTCCTACGAGCAGTACGTC. This translates into CASSFLDRSYEQYV.

The chain uses TRBV25-1 and TRBJ1-6; maybe TRBD1 (6 bases). Between the trimmed V and J ends, which lost 3 bases and 9 bases, there was a span of 15 bases. The CDR3 totals 15 residues. Germline lookup yields CDR1 MGHDK and CDR2 SYGVNS. DNA of the CDR3: TGTGCCAGCAGTGATATACAGGGTATTGCTTCACCCCTCCACTTT. This gives the protein CASSDIQGIASPLHF.

This clonotype showed up many times. The chain is built from TRBV7-2 and TRBJ2-1; TRBD2 matches 9 bases. Germline-derived CDR1 and CDR2 are SGHTA and FQGNSA. This CDR3 has 15 residues. The trim removed 1 base at V and 5 bases at J, leaving 3 bases unmatched. The CDR3 nucleotides are TGTGCCAGCAGCTTAGGACTAGCGGTGAACAATGAGCAGTTCTTC. Translating gives CASSLGLAVNNEQFF.

This clonotype was seen a handful of times. J is TRBJ1-1 and V is TRBV12-5; 8 bases map to TRBD1. Trimming cost V 6 bases and J 0 bases; bases outside gene matches: 12. The CDR3 runs 17 residues. Germline V gene data show CDR1 as LGHNT and CDR2 as FRNRAP. For the CDR3, the DNA is TGTGCTAGTGGCCAAGGACAGGGTAATACTATGAACACTGAAGCTTTCTTT. Translating gives CASGQGQGNTMNTEAFF.